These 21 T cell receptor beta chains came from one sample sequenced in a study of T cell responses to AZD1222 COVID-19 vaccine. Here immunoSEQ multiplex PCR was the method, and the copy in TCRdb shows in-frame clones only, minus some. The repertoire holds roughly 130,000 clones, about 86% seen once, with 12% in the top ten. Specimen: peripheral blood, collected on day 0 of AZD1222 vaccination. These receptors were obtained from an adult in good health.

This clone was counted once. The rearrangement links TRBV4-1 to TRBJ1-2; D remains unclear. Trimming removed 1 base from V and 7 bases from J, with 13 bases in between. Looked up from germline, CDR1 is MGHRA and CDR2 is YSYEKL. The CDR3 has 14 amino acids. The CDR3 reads CASSQVTGFGGYTF. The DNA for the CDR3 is TGCGCCAGCAGCCAAGTCACGGGGTTCGGTGGCTACACCTTC.

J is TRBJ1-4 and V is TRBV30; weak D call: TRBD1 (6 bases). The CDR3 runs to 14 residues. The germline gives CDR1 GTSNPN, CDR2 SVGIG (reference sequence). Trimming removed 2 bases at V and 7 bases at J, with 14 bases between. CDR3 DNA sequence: TGTGCCTGGAGTCTACCGGGGGCGCGTGAAAAACTGTTTTTT. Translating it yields CAWSLPGAREKLFF. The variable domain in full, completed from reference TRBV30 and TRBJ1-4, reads SQTIHQWPATLVQPVGSPLSLECTVEGTSNPNLYWYRQAAGRGLQLLFYSVGIGQISSEVPQNLSASRPQDRQFILSSKKLLLSDSGFYLCAWSLPGAREKLFFGSGTQLSVL.

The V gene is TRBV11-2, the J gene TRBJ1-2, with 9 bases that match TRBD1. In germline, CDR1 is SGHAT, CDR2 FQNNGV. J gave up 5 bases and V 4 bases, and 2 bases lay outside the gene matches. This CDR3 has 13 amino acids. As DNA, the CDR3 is TGTGCCAGCAGCTGGGACAGGGAGTATGGCTACACCTTC. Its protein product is CASSWDREYGYTF.

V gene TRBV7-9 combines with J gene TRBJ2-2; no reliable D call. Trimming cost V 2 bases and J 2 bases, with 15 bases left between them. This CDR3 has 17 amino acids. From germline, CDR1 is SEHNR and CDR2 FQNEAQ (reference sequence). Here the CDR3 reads CASSLSPRDGNTGELFF. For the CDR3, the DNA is TGTGCCAGCAGCTTAAGCCCCAGAGACGGCAACACCGGGGAGCTGTTTTTT.

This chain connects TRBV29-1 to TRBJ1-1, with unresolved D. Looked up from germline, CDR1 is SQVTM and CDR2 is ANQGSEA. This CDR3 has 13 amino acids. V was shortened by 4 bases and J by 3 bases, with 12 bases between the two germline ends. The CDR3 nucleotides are TGCAGCGTTGCAGCTCTGGTGGACACTGAAGCTTTCTTT. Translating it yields CSVAALVDTEAFF.

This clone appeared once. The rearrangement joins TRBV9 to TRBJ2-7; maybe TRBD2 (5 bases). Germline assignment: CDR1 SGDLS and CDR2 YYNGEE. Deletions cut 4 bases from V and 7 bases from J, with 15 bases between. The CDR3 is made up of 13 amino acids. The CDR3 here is CASSPSVVAEQYF. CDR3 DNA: TGTGCCAGCAGCCCCTCCGTGGTAGCGGAGCAGTACTTC. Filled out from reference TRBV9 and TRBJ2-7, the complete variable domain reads DSGVTQTPKHLITATGQRVTLRCSPRSGDLSVYWYQQSLDQGLQFLIQYYNGEERAKGNILERFSAQQFPDLHSELNLSSLELGDSALYFCASSPSVVAEQYFGPGTRLTVT.

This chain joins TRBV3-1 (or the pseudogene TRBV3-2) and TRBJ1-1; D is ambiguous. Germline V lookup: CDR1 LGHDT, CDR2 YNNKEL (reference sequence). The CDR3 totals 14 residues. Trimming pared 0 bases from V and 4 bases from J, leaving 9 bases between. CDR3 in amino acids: CASSQDVDRTEAFF. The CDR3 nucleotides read TGTGCCAGCAGCCAAGATGTAGACCGCACTGAAGCTTTCTTT.

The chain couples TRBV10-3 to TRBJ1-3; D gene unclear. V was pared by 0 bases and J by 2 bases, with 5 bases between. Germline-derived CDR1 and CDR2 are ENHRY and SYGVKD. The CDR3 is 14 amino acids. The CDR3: CAISESGTGNTIYF. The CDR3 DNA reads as TGTGCCATCAGTGAGTCGGGAACTGGAAACACCATATATTTT.

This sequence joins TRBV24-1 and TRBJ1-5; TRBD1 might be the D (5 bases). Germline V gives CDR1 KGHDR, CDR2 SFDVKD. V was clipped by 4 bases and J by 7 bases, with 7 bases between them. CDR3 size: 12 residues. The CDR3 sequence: CATSDDSQPQHF. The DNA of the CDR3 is TGTGCCACCAGTGACGACAGCCAGCCCCAGCATTTT.

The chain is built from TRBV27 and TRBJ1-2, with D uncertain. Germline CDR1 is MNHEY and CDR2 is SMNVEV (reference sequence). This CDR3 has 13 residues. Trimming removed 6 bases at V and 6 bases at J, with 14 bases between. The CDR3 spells CASSLLRGDGYTF. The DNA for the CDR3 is TGTGCCAGCAGCCTGCTAAGAGGTGATGGCTACACCTTC.

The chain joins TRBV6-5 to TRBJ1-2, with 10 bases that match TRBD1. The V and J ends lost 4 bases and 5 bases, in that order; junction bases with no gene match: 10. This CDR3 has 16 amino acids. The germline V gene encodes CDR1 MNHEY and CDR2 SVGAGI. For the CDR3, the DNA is TGTGCCAGCAGTTTCTCGACAGGGGGCCCCGCTTATGGCTACACCTTC. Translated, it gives CASSFSTGGPAYGYTF.

The CDR3, as DNA: TGCGCCAGCAGCCCAGAACGCGGTGAGCAGTTCTTC. Translated: CASSPERGEQFF. The chain has TRBV5-1 and TRBJ2-1; D gene unclear. CDR1 is SGHRS, CDR2 YFSETQ, per germline. V dropped 4 bases and J dropped 9 bases, with 11 bases sitting between them. The CDR3 is 12 amino acids.

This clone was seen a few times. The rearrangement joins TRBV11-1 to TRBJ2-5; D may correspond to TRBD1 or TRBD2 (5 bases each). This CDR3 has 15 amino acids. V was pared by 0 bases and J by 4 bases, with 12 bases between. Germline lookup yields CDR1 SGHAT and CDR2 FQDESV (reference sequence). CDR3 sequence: CASSLAGPLGETQYF. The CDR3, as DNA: TGTGCCAGCAGCTTAGCGGGACCCTTGGGAGAGACCCAGTACTTC.

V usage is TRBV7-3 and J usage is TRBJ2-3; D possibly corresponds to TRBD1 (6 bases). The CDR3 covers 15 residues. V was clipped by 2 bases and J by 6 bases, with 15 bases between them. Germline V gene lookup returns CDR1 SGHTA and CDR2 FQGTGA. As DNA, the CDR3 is TGTGCCAGCAGCTTAGGGACAACAAGGGCGGATACGCAGTATTTT. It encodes CASSLGTTRADTQYF.

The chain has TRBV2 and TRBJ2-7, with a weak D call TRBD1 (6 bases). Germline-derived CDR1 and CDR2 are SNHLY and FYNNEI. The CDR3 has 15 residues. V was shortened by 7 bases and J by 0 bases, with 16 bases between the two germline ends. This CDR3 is CASTPSATGSYEQYF. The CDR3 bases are TGTGCCAGCACCCCCTCGGCGACAGGCTCCTACGAGCAGTACTTC.

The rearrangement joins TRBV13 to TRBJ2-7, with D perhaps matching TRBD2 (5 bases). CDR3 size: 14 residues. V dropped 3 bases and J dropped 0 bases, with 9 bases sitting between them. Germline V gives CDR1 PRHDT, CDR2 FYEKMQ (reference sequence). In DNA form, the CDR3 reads TGTGCCAGCAGCTTCAATCGGGACTCCTACGAGCAGTACTTC. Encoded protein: CASSFNRDSYEQYF.

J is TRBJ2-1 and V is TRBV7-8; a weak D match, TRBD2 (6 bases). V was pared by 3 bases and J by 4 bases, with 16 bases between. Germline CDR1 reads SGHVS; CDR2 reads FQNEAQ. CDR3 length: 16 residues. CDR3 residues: CASSLNHGRGYNEQFF. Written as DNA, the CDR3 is TGTGCCAGCAGCTTGAACCACGGCCGGGGGTACAATGAGCAGTTCTTC.

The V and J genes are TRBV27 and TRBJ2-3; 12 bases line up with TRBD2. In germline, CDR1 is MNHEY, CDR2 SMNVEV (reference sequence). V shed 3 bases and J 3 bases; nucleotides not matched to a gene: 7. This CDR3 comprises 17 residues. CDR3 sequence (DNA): TGTGCCAGCAGTTTCCTAGCGGGAGGGCCGAGGACAGATACGCAGTATTTT. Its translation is CASSFLAGGPRTDTQYF.

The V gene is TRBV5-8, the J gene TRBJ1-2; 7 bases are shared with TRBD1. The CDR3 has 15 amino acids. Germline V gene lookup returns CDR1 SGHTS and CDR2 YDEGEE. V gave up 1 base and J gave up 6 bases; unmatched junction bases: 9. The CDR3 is CASSLMTGSSDGYTF. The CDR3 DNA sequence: TGTGCCAGCAGCTTGATGACAGGGAGTTCGGATGGCTACACCTTC.

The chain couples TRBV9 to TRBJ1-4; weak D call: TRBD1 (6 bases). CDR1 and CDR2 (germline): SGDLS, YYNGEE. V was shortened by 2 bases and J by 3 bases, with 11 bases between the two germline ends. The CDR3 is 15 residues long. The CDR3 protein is CASSVSGTPNEKLFF. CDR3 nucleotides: TGTGCCAGCAGCGTGTCCGGGACACCTAATGAAAAACTGTTTTTT.

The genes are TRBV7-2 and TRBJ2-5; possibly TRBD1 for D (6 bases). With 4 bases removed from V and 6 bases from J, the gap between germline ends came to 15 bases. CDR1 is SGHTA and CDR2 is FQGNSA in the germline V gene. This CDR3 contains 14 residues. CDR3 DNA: TGTGCCAGCAGCTCATCCCGAGGGGGACAGACCCAGTACTTC. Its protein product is CASSSSRGGQTQYF.